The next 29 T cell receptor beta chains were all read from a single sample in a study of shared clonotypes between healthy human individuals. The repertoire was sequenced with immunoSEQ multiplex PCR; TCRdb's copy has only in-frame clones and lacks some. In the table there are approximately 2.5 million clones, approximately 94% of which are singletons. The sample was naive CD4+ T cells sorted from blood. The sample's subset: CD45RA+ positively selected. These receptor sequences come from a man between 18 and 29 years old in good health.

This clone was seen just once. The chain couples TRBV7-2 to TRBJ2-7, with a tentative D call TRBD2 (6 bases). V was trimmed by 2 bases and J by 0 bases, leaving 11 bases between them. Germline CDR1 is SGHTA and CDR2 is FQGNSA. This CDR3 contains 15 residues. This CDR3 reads CASSLSRGTSYEQYF. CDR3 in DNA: TGTGCCAGCAGCTTAAGTCGCGGGACCTCCTACGAGCAGTACTTC.

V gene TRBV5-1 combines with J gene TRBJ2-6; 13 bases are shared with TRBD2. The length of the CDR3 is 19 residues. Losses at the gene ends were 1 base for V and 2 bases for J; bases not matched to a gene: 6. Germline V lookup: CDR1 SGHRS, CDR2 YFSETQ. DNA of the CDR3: TGCGCCAGCAGCTTGCCCCCCGGGACTAGCGGGGCTGGGGCCAACGTCCTGACTTTC. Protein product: CASSLPPGTSGAGANVLTF.

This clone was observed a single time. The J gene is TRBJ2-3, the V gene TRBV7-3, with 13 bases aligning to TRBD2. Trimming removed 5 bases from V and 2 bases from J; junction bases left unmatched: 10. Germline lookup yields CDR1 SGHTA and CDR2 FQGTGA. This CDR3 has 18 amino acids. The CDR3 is CASSRLAGGRGVTDTQYF. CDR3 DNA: TGTGCCAGCAGCCGACTAGCGGGGGGCCGAGGGGTCACAGATACGCAGTATTTT.

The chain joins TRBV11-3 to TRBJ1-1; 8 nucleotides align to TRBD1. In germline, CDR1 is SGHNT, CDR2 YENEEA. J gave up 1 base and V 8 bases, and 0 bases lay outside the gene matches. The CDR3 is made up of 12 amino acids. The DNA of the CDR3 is TGTGCCAGCGGGACAGGGAACACTGAAGCTTTCTTT. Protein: CASGTGNTEAFF.

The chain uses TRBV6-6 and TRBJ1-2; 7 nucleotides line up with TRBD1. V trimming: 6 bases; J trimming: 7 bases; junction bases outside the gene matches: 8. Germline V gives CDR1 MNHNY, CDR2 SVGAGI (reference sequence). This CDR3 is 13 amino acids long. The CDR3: CASSSTGESGYTF. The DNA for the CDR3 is TGTGCCAGCAGCTCTACAGGGGAAAGTGGCTACACCTTC.

CDR3 region: CASRSRDTEDRGYTF. In nucleotides, the CDR3 is TGTGCCAGCAGATCGCGGGACACGGAGGACAGAGGCTACACCTTC. V usage is TRBV6-1 and J usage is TRBJ1-2; D is possibly TRBD1 (6 bases). The V gene lost 6 bases and the J gene lost 8 bases, with 22 bases spanning the gap. Germline V CDR1 and CDR2: MNHNS, SASEGT. CDR3 size: 15 residues.

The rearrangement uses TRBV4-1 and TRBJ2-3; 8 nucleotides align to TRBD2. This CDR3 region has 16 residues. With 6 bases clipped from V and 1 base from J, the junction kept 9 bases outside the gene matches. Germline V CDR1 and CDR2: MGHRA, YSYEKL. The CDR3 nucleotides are TGCGCCAGCAGTAAAGGTGGTAGCGGGGGCACAGATACGCAGTATTTT. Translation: CASSKGGSGGTDTQYF.

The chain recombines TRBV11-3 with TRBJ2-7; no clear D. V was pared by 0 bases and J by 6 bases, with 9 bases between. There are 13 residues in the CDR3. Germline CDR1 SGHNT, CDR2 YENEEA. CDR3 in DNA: TGTGCCAGCAGCTTAGATGGTTTGGGCGAGCAGTACTTC. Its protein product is CASSLDGLGEQYF.

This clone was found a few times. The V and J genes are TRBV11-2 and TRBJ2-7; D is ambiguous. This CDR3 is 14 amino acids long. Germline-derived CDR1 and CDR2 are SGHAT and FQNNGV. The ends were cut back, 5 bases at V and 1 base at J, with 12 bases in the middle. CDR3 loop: CASSQHGGSYEQYF. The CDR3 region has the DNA TGTGCCAGCAGCCAACACGGCGGATCCTACGAGCAGTACTTC.

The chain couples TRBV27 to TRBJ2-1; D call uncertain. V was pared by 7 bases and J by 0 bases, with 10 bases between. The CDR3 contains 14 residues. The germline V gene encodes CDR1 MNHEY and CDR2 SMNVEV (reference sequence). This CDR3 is CASMTLSSYNEQFF. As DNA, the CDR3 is TGTGCCAGCATGACCTTAAGCTCCTACAATGAGCAGTTCTTC.

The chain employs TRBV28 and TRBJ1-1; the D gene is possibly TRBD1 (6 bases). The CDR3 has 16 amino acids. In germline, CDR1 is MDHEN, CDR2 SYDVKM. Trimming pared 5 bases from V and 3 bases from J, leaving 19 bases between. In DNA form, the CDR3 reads TGTGCCAGCAGTCCTCCCACGGGGGCCGCGGACACTGAAGCTTTCTTT. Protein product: CASSPPTGAADTEAFF.

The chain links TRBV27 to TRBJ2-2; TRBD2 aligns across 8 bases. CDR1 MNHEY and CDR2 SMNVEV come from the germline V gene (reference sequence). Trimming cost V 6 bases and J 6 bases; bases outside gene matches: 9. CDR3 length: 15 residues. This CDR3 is CASRSASGLPGELFF. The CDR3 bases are TGTGCCAGCAGATCTGCTAGCGGGCTCCCCGGGGAGCTGTTTTTT.

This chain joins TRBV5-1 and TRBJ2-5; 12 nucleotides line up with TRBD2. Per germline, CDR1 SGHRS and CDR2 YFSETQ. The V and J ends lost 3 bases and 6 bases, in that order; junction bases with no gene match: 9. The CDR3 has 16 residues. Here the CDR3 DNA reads TGCGCCAGCAGCTCGGGGTCTAGCGGGGGGGCGAAGACCCAGTACTTC. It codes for CASSSGSSGGAKTQYF.

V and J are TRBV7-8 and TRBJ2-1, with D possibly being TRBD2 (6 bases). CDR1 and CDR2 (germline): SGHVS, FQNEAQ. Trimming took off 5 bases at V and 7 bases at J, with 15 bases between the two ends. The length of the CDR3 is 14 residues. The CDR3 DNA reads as TGTGCCAGCAGCGCCGGGTACGGGGGAAATGAGCAGTTCTTC. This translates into CASSAGYGGNEQFF.

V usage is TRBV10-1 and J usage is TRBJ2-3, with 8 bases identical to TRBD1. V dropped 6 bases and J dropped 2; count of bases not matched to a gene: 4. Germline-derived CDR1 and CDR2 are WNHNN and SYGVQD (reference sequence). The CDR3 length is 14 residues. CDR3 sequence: CASSRTGPTDTQYF. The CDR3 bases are TGCGCCAGCAGCCGGACAGGGCCCACAGATACGCAGTATTTT.

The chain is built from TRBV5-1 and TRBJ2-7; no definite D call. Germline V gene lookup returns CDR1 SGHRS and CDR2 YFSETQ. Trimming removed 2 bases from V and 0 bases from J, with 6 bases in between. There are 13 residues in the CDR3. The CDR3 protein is CASSFGYSYEQYF. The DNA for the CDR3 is TGCGCCAGCAGCTTCGGGTACTCCTACGAGCAGTACTTC.

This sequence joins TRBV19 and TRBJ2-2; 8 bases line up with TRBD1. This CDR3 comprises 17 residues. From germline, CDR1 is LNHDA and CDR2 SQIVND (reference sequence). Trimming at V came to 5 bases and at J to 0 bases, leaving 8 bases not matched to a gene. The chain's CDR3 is CASSLDRASSNTGELFF. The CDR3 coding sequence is TGTGCCAGTAGTTTGGACAGGGCCTCTTCGAACACCGGGGAGCTGTTTTTT. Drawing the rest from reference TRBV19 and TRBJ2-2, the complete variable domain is DGGITQSPKYLFRKEGQNVTLSCEQNLNHDAMYWYRQDPGQGLRLIYYSQIVNDFQKGDIAEGYSVSREKKESFPLTVTSAQKNPTAFYLCASSLDRASSNTGELFFGEGSRLTVL.

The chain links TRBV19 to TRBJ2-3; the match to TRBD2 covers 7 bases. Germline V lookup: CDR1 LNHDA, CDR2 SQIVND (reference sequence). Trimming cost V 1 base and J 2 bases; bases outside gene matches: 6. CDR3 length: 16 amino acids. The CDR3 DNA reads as TGTGCCAGTAGTATAGGGGGAGGGGCGGTCACAGATACGCAGTATTTT. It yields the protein CASSIGGGAVTDTQYF.

Here the CDR3 DNA reads TGTGCCAGCGCTACAGGGGGCGAGGCTTTCTTT. Residues: CASATGGEAFF. The chain couples TRBV6-5 to TRBJ1-1, with 9 bases lining up with TRBD1. CDR1 and CDR2 from the germline V gene are MNHEY and SVGAGI. This CDR3 spans 11 amino acids. V shed 8 bases, J shed 11 bases, and the junction held 6 bases outside the gene matches.

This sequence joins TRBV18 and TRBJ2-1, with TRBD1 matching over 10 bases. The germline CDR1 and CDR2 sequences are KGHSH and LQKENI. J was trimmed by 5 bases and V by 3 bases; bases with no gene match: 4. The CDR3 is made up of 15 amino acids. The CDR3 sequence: CASSPRGTGDNEQFF. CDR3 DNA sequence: TGTGCCAGCTCACCTCGGGGGACAGGGGACAATGAGCAGTTCTTC.

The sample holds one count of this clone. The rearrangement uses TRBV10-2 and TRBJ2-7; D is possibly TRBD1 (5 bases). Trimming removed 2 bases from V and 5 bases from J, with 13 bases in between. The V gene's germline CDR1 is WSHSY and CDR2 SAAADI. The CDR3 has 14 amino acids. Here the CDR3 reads CASSEDVEGDEQYF. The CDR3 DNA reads TGCGCCAGCAGTGAGGACGTAGAAGGGGACGAGCAGTACTTC.

This chain's CDR3 is CASSLTRGQETQYF. The CDR3 DNA follows: TGTGCCAGCAGCTTGACCCGGGGCCAAGAGACCCAGTACTTC. The chain uses TRBV5-6 and TRBJ2-5, with D perhaps matching TRBD2 (5 bases). Trimming pared 1 base from V and 1 base from J, leaving 8 bases between. CDR1 and CDR2 (germline): SGHDT, YYEEEE. This CDR3 spans 14 amino acids. Based on the CDR3 plus reference TRBV5-6 and TRBJ2-5, the full variable domain is DAGVTQSPTHLIKTRGQQVTLRCSPKSGHDTVSWYQQALGQGPQFIFQYYEEEERQRGNFPDRFSGHQFPNYSSELNVNALLLGDSALYLCASSLTRGQETQYFGPGTRLLVL.

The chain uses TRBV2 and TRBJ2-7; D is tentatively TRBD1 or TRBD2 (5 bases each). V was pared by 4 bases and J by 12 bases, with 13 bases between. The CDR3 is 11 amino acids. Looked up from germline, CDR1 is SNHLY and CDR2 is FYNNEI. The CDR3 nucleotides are TGTGCCAGCAGTGGCGAGACGGGGCCGTACTTC. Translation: CASSGETGPYF. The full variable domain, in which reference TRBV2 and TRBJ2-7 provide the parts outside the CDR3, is EPEVTQTPSHQVTQMGQEVILRCVPISNHLYFYWYRQILGQKVEFLVSFYNNEISEKSEIFDDQFSVERPDGSNFTLKIRSTKLEDSAMYFCASSGETGPYFGPGTRLTVT.

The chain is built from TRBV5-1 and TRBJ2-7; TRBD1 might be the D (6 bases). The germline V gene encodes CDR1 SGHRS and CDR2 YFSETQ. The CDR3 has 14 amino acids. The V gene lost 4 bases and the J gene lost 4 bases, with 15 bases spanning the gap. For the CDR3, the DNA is TGCGCCAGCAGCATCCAGGGGAATTTATACGAGCAGTACTTC. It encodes CASSIQGNLYEQYF.

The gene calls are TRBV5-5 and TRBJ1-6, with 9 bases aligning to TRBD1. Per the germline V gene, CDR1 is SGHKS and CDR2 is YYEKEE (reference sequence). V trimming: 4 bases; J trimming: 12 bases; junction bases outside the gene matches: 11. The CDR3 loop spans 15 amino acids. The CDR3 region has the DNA TGTGCCAGCAGCGCTTCCGGGACAGGGCCTTTACCCCTCCACTTT. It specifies CASSASGTGPLPLHF.

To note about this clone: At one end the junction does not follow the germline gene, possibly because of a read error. DNA of the CDR3: TGTGCCAGCAGCCCCACGGGGTCAGAGGCCCAGTACTTC. It yields the protein CASSPTGSEAQYF. The rearrangement uses TRBV5-6 and TRBJ2-5; D might be TRBD2 (5 bases). This CDR3 is 13 amino acids long. Germline CDR1 reads SGHDT; CDR2 reads YYEEEE.

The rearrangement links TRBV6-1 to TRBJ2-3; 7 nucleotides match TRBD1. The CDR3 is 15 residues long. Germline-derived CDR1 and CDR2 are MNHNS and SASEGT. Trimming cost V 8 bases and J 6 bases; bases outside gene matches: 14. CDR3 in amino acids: CASERQQGDGDTQYF. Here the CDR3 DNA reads TGTGCCAGCGAGCGTCAGCAGGGGGATGGGGATACGCAGTATTTT.

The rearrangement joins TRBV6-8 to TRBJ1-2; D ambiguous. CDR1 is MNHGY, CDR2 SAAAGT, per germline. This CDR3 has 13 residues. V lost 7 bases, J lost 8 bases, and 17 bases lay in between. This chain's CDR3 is CASTKGPLEGYTF. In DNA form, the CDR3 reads TGTGCCAGCACAAAAGGCCCCTTGGAGGGCTACACCTTC.

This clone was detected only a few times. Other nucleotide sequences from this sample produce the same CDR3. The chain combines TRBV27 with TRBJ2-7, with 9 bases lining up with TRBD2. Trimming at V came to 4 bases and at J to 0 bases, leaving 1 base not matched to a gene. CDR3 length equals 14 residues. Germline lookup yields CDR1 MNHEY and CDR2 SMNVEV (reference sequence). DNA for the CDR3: TGTGCCAGCAGTTCGACTAGCGGCTCCTACGAGCAGTACTTC. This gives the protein CASSSTSGSYEQYF.